The clone carrying this TCR beta chain has a handful of counts. The antigen remains unidentified. This sample is part of a study of T cells in narcolepsy. Study background: Patients with NT1 or NT2 and healthy control donors were enrolled. The study, taken as a whole, reports: Same-patient CSF and blood CD4+ T cell clonotypes included HCRT-specific and TRIB2-specific autoreactive ones. Blood of same and different patients, but not healthy controls, reportedly held recurring autoreactive clonotypes.

Germline CDR1 LNHDA, CDR2 SQIVND (reference sequence). Trimming took 5 bases from V and 4 from J, leaving 17 bases between them. The CDR3 sequence is 15 residues long. Method: immunoSEQ multiplex PCR; TCRdb's copy keeps in-frame clones and lacks some. The sample carries around 34,000 clones, approximately 79% recorded once. The clonotype originates from a human donor in good health. The chain joins TRBV19 to TRBJ1-1; a weak D match, TRBD1 (5 bases). The sample comprised memory (CD45RA-) CD4+ T cells from blood. The CDR3 sequence: CASSPVGTTFTEAFF. Here the CDR3 DNA reads TGTGCCAGTAGTCCCGTAGGGACGACCTTCACTGAAGCTTTCTTT.